This T cell receptor (beta chain) originates from a study of cytomegalovirus exposure and HLA in healthy donors. With 60 Vbeta and 13 Jbeta primers, the PCR was carried out. Only in-frame clones appear in the TCRdb table, and some are missing; sequencing was by immunoSEQ multiplex PCR. The table records under 150,000 clones, roughly 80% of them present only once. With respect to this clone: Its target is not known.

The study, taken as a whole, reports: Association of a missense DCLRE1C variant with TCR beta V- and J-gene trimming was reported in a later analysis. A later analysis found that most CMV-associated TCR beta chains appeared HLA-restricted. Judged likely to be a sequencing artifact was a cluster of highly shared sequence variants.

The V gene's germline CDR1 is SGHKS and CDR2 YYEKEE (reference sequence). V was cut by 0 bases and J by 7 bases, with 10 bases left in between. The CDR3 spans 13 residues. Though probably carrying unrecorded immune exposures, donors were nominally healthy at sampling. Sequences were obtained from PBMCs. The chain employs TRBV5-5 and TRBJ1-1; D is perhaps TRBD1 (5 bases). The sequence was obtained from a middle-aged woman in good health and CMV-seronegative. Here the CDR3 DNA reads TGTGCCAGCAGCTTGGGGACAATAGGTGAAGCTTTCTTT. Translating gives CASSLGTIGEAFF.